These 10 T cell receptor beta chains were sequenced from one sample in a study of T cells in Graves' hyperthyroidism and ophthalmopathy. Amplified TCR beta CDR3 regions came from RNA transcripts. When the TCR CDR3 underwent first-round RT-PCR, the HTBI primer set was used. TCRdb called the multiplex PCR reads again in MiXCR, with one record for every CDR3 protein. The sample shows about 320,000 distinct CDR3 sequences, around 17% of them seen only once. The sample consisted of blood. Source of these receptors: a man aged 30 to 45 with Graves' hyperthyroidism.

This clonotype was counted ten times or more. The V gene is TRBV7-3, the J gene TRBJ2-5; 7 bases are a match to TRBD2. Per germline, CDR1 SGHTA and CDR2 FQGTGA. CDR3 length equals 15 residues. V dropped 4 bases and J dropped 5; count of bases not matched to a gene: 10. The CDR3 nucleotides read TGTGCCAGCAGCTCGTCAGCGGGACCTGGGGAGACCCAGTACTTC. It encodes CASSSSAGPGETQYF.

This clonotype was counted ten times or more. CDR3 sequence: CASSLVGEVETQYF. The CDR3 DNA follows: TGTGCCAGCAGCTTAGTAGGCGAAGTAGAGACCCAGTACTTC. This chain links TRBV11-2 with TRBJ2-5; D ambiguous. Trimming removed 1 base at V and 4 bases at J, with 10 bases between. Germline CDR1 reads SGHAT; CDR2 reads FQNNGV. This CDR3 contains 14 residues.

The chain carries TRBV11-3 and TRBJ2-1, with TRBD2 matching over 9 bases. CDR1 is SGHNT, CDR2 YENEEA, per germline. The CDR3 extends over 15 amino acids. Unmatched junction bases numbered 12, after V lost 6 bases and J lost 9 bases. The CDR3 DNA reads as TGTGCCAGCAGTGGATGGGGACTAGCAGGCGGTGAGCAGTTCTTC. This sequence encodes CASSGWGLAGGEQFF. Filled out from reference TRBV11-3 and TRBJ2-1, the complete variable domain reads EAGVVQSPRYKIIEKKQPVAFWCNPISGHNTLYWYLQNLGQGPELLIRYENEEAVDDSQLPKDRFSAERLKGVDSTLKIQPAELGDSAVYLCASSGWGLAGGEQFFGPGTRLTVL.

This clonotype was detected ten times or more. The chain recombines TRBV18 with TRBJ2-1; a weak D match, TRBD2 (6 bases). The CDR3 covers 14 residues. CDR1 is KGHSH, CDR2 LQKENI, per germline. The V end was cut by 3 bases, the J end by 4 bases, with 10 bases between. The CDR3 region has the DNA TGTGCCAGCTCACCGGCGGGACGGTACAATGAGCAGTTCTTC. Its translation is CASSPAGRYNEQFF.

This clonotype was seen ten or more times. The genes are TRBV28 and TRBJ1-1, with D perhaps TRBD1 (6 bases). The length of the CDR3 is 15 residues. CDR1 MDHEN and CDR2 SYDVKM come from the germline V gene. Trimming removed 6 bases at V and 1 base at J, with 15 bases between. CDR3 in amino acids: CASSFQGRENTEAFF. In DNA form, the CDR3 reads TGTGCCAGCAGCTTTCAGGGGAGGGAGAACACTGAAGCTTTCTTT.

The V call is TRBV12-5, the J call TRBJ2-2, with a weak D call TRBD2 (6 bases). Germline V gives CDR1 LGHNT, CDR2 FRNRAP. Trimming removed 7 bases at V and 3 bases at J, with 15 bases between. The CDR3 is 15 residues long. This chain's CDR3 is CASALGSGDTGELFF. The CDR3 DNA follows: TGTGCTAGTGCCCTGGGCTCGGGGGACACCGGGGAGCTGTTTTTT. The complete variable domain, with remaining parts taken from reference TRBV12-5 and TRBJ2-2, reads DARVTQTPRHKVTEMGQEVTMRCQPILGHNTVFWYRQTMMQGLELLAYFRNRAPLDDSGMPKDRFSAEMPDATLATLKIQPSEPRDSAVYFCASALGSGDTGELFFGEGSRLTVL.

This clonotype was detected ten times or more. The rearrangement uses TRBV24-1 and TRBJ2-3, with D uncertain. CDR3 length: 14 amino acids. Germline lookup yields CDR1 KGHDR and CDR2 SFDVKD. Trimming removed 3 bases at V and 2 bases at J, with 8 bases between. The CDR3 sequence is CATSDPTNTDTQYF. The CDR3 DNA sequence: TGTGCCACCAGTGATCCCACAAACACAGATACGCAGTATTTT.

This clonotype was found a few times. The chain couples TRBV20-1 to TRBJ2-2; 14 bases are a match to TRBD2. Germline V gene sequence: CDR1 DFQATT, CDR2 SNEGSKA (reference sequence). The ends lost 6 bases at V and 6 bases at J; junction bases unmatched: 3. The CDR3 is 14 amino acids. CDR3 DNA: TGCAGTGCGGGGACTAGCGGGAGTTCCGGGGAGCTGTTTTTT. This gives the protein CSAGTSGSSGELFF.

The chain couples TRBV19 to TRBJ1-1, with a tentative D call TRBD1 (5 bases). The CDR3 is made up of 14 amino acids. V was clipped by 3 bases and J by 6 bases, with 14 bases between them. Per the germline V gene, CDR1 is LNHDA and CDR2 is SQIVND (reference sequence). The CDR3 is CASSISGSEAEAFF. In DNA form, the CDR3 reads TGTGCCAGTAGTATCTCAGGGAGTGAAGCTGAAGCTTTCTTT.

The J gene is TRBJ2-7, the V gene TRBV18; 7 bases map to TRBD2. The germline V gene has CDR1 KGHSH and CDR2 LQKENI. This CDR3 is 16 amino acids long. V gave up 3 bases and J gave up 7 bases; unmatched junction bases: 15. CDR3 DNA sequence: TGTGCCAGCTCACCCCTTGACCGGGACTATGGGGGAGAGCAGTACTTC. This sequence encodes CASSPLDRDYGGEQYF.